This is a list of T cell receptor beta chains from one sample in a study of type 1 and type 2 diabetes patients. TCRdb processed the multiplex PCR reads anew with MiXCR; each CDR3 protein has one entry. The sample comprises about 270,000 distinct CDR3 sequences, approximately 50% of which are singletons, and around 13% rests with the top ten. Material: peripheral blood mononuclear cells (PBMCs). The receptors derive from a man aged 18-30 years with type 2 diabetes. Both conserved end residues are part of each CDR3. The order of the fields is V gene, D gene, clone size, J gene, CDR3 protein, CDR3 DNA. A D gene is named only where the DNA matches it firmly. Where a row states a size, it is once, few, many or the class of an expanded clone; other rows omit it.

v_call: TRBV19; d_call: TRBD1; clone_size: NA; j_call: TRBJ1-2; cdr3_aa: CASSEGQGFGYTF; cdr3_nt: TGTGCCAGTAGTGAAGGACAGGGCTTTGGCTACACCTTC
v_call: TRBV10-2; d_call: NA; clone_size: NA; j_call: TRBJ2-3; cdr3_aa: CASSEFATDTQYF; cdr3_nt: TGCGCCAGCAGTGAGTTCGCTACAGATACGCAGTATTTT
v_call: TRBV2; d_call: TRBD2; clone_size: NA; j_call: TRBJ2-5; cdr3_aa: CASSAQGLAGIGEETQYF; cdr3_nt: TGTGCCAGCAGTGCACAGGGACTAGCGGGGATTGGGGAAGAGACCCAGTACTTC
v_call: TRBV12-3/TRBV12-4; d_call: NA; clone_size: few; j_call: TRBJ2-1; cdr3_aa: CASSFEGYNEQFF; cdr3_nt: TGTGCCAGCAGTTTTGAGGGGTACAATGAGCAGTTCTTC
v_call: TRBV29-1; d_call: TRBD1; clone_size: NA; j_call: TRBJ1-2; cdr3_aa: CSVEARQGGGKNYGYTF; cdr3_nt: TGCAGCGTTGAAGCTCGACAGGGAGGGGGTAAGAACTATGGCTACACCTTC
v_call: TRBV5-1; d_call: NA; clone_size: few; j_call: TRBJ2-5; cdr3_aa: CASSLGTGPQETQYF; cdr3_nt: TGCGCCAGCAGCTTGGGAACGGGACCGCAAGAGACCCAGTACTTC
v_call: TRBV10-3; d_call: NA; clone_size: NA; j_call: TRBJ2-7; cdr3_aa: CAISESSQGRVF; cdr3_nt: TGTGCCATCAGTGAGTCGAGCCAAGGCCGGGTCTTC
v_call: TRBV2; d_call: TRBD1; clone_size: NA; j_call: TRBJ1-1; cdr3_aa: CASSTSHDRVGTEAFF; cdr3_nt: TGTGCCAGTAGTACATCCCACGACAGGGTGGGCACTGAAGCTTTCTTT
v_call: TRBV25-1; d_call: NA; clone_size: few; j_call: TRBJ1-5; cdr3_aa: CASSAVDSNQPQHF; cdr3_nt: TGTGCCAGCAGTGCAGTAGATAGCAATCAGCCCCAGCATTTT
v_call: TRBV7-9; d_call: NA; clone_size: NA; j_call: TRBJ2-3; cdr3_aa: CASSTRSAEGDTQYF; cdr3_nt: TGTGCCAGCAGCACACGTTCAGCCGAAGGTGATACGCAGTATTTT
v_call: TRBV9; d_call: NA; clone_size: NA; j_call: TRBJ2-1; cdr3_aa: CASMGGSYNEQFF; cdr3_nt: TGTGCCAGCATGGGGGGTTCCTACAATGAGCAGTTCTTC
v_call: TRBV7-2; d_call: NA; clone_size: few; j_call: TRBJ2-6; cdr3_aa: CASSLRATSGANVLTF; cdr3_nt: TGTGCCAGCAGCTTAAGGGCCACGAGTGGGGCCAACGTCCTGACTTTC
v_call: TRBV20-1; d_call: NA; clone_size: NA; j_call: TRBJ1-4; cdr3_aa: CSARVGGEKLFF; cdr3_nt: TGCAGTGCTAGAGTAGGAGGTGAAAAACTGTTTTTT